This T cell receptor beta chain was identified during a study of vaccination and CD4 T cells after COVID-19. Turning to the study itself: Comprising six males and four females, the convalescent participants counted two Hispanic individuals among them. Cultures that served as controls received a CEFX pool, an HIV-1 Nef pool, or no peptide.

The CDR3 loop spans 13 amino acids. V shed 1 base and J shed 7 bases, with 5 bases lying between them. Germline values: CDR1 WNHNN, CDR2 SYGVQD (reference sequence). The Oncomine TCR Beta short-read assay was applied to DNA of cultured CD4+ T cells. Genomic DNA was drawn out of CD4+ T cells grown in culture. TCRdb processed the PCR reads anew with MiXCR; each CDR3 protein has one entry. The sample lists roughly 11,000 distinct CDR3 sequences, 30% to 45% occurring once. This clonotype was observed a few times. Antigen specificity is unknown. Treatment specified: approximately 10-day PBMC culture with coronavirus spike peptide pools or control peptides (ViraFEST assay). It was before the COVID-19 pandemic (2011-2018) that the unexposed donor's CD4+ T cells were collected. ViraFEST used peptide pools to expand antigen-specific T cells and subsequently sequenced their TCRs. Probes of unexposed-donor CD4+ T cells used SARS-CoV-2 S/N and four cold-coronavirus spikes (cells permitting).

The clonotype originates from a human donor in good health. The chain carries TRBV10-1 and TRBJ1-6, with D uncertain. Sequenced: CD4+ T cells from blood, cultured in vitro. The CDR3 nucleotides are TGCGCCAGCAGTGAGTTGGGGAATTCACCCCTCCACTTT. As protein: CASSELGNSPLHF.